Included here is one T cell receptor (beta chain) sequence, with context. The entry originates in a study of blood T cell repertoires in COVID-19. The wider study: Samples representing acute and convalescent COVID-19 were sourced from the United States, Italy and Spain.

The germline V gene encodes CDR1 ENHRY and CDR2 SYGVKD. V trimming: 3 bases; J trimming: 5 bases; junction bases outside the gene matches: 6. The CDR3 is 14 residues long. Per the original data handling: How many nucleated cells were present was estimated from reference gene primer amplification. TCRdb's table, derived via immunoSEQ multiplex PCR, lists solely in-frame clones and lacks some. From that table come the V and J calls and clone size; the DNA was used to work out D and trimming. Among 100,000 to 120,000 clones, under 75% were seen once, and the ten largest hold about 8.3%. This sequence joins TRBV10-3 and TRBJ2-5; 7 nucleotides agree with TRBD2. Sequencing was carried out using peripheral blood. The sequence derives from an older woman with acute or convalescent COVID-19. This CDR3 is CAISENRGGETQYF. For the CDR3, the DNA is TGTGCCATCAGTGAAAATAGGGGAGGGGAGACCCAGTACTTC.